This T cell receptor beta chain was recorded in a study of blood T cell repertoires in COVID-19. Study summary: From the United States, Italy and Spain came samples of acute and convalescent COVID-19. Sample material is recorded as cDNA or gDNA derived from T cells, B-cell-depleted T cells, or PBMCs.

The germline V gene has CDR1 KGHDR and CDR2 SFDVKD. The CDR3 runs to 13 residues. V was trimmed by 9 bases and J by 0 bases, leaving 9 bases between them. As processed by the authors: It was from reference gene primer amplification that nucleated cell counts were estimated. The assay was immunoSEQ multiplex PCR, and TCRdb's table has in-frame clones only and misses some. V, J and clone size derive from that table, while D and trimming were established from the DNA sequence. The repertoire consists of 200,000 to 250,000 clones, with 86% occurring once and the leading ten covering about 10%. The Seattle patients joined while their infection was active and were tracked longitudinally afterward.

V gene TRBV24-1 combines with J gene TRBJ2-3; D ambiguous. Input material: peripheral blood. This clonotype originated in a woman aged 45-65 years with COVID-19, enrolled during active disease. The CDR3 here is CATALTSTDTQYF. The CDR3 coding sequence is TGTGCCACCGCCTTAACTAGCACAGATACGCAGTATTTT.